This T cell receptor (beta chain) was sequenced for a study of cytomegalovirus exposure and HLA in healthy donors. Whole-study context: Early released data comprised around 80 million unique TCRs from HLA-typed donors.

Germline-derived CDR1 and CDR2 are SGDLS and YYNGEE. Trimming took 3 bases from V and 2 from J; bases not matched to a gene: 8. The CDR3 has 16 residues. PCR employed 60 Vbeta and 13 Jbeta primers. Profiled with immunoSEQ multiplex PCR; TCRdb holds only in-frame clones, not every one. The repertoire holds around 190,000 clones, with almost 80% as singletons. Notes on the study in general: Information on immune exposure was restricted to one variable (CMV serostatus).

Remarks on this clone: Its antigen is as yet unknown.

Likely unrecorded immune exposures existed in these nominally healthy donors. The sample consisted of PBMCs. This TCR was sampled from a young woman in good health and CMV-seronegative. V is TRBV9 and J is TRBJ1-3, with 7 bases fitting TRBD1. The CDR3 bases are TGTGCCAGCAGCGCAAGGGGGCTCGGGGCTGGAAACACCATATATTTT. Its protein product is CASSARGLGAGNTIYF.